Listed here are 4 T cell receptor beta chains from one sample, sequenced in a study of T-cell reconstitution after alpha-beta-depleted transplantation in children. Unique molecular identifiers were used in preparing the TCRbeta library. TCRdb used MiXCR to reprocess the PCR reads, holding one entry per CDR3 protein. Of a few hundred thousand distinct CDR3 sequences in the sample, about a sixth are singletons; the top ten hold about 3.1%. The sample consisted of PBMCs from the stem cell graft donor, taken from the stem cell graft. These receptor sequences come from a human donor who donated a stem cell graft to a child with acute lymphoblastic leukemia.

This clonotype was found a few times. V usage is TRBV7-9 and J usage is TRBJ2-1; D unresolved. The germline V gene has CDR1 SEHNR and CDR2 FQNEAQ (reference sequence). The CDR3 totals 12 residues. V was shortened by 1 base and J by 9 bases, with 7 bases between the two germline ends. The CDR3 bases are TGTGCCAGCAGCTTAGTGGTGGGTGAGCAGTTCTTC. Translation gives CASSLVVGEQFF.

CDR3 DNA sequence: TGTGCCAGCAGCGTGGGACTAGCGGGAAGTCGGGGCTACGAGCAGTACTTC. This codes for CASSVGLAGSRGYEQYF. J is TRBJ2-7 and V is TRBV9; 13 bases fit TRBD2. With 2 bases clipped from V and 3 bases from J, the junction kept 8 bases outside the gene matches. This CDR3 is 17 amino acids long. CDR1 and CDR2 (germline): SGDLS, YYNGEE. Complete variable domain (other parts from reference TRBV9 and TRBJ2-7): DSGVTQTPKHLITATGQRVTLRCSPRSGDLSVYWYQQSLDQGLQFLIQYYNGEERAKGNILERFSAQQFPDLHSELNLSSLELGDSALYFCASSVGLAGSRGYEQYFGPGTRLTVT.

In this sample, this clonotype turned up a few times. The chain couples TRBV28 to TRBJ2-1, with a weak D call TRBD2 (6 bases). Trimming cost V 7 bases and J 2 bases, with 18 bases left between them. The CDR3 runs 16 residues. Germline V gene data show CDR1 as MDHEN and CDR2 as SYDVKM. The CDR3 loop reads CASTSVSGGPYNEQFF. The CDR3 DNA is TGTGCCAGCACCTCCGTTAGCGGAGGCCCCTACAATGAGCAGTTCTTC.

This clonotype turned up a few times. The J gene is TRBJ2-7, the V gene TRBV25-1; D not certain. This CDR3 region has 13 residues. The ends were cut back, 8 bases at V and 3 bases at J, with 14 bases in the middle. CDR1 is MGHDK and CDR2 is SYGVNS in the germline V gene. CDR3 DNA: TGTGCCAGCTCCCACCGGGCCTACTACGAGCAGTACTTC. Translation: CASSHRAYYEQYF.